This TCR beta chain was recovered during a study of monozygotic twins with inflammatory bowel disease. Each CDR3 protein gets one entry in TCRdb, which reprocessed the 5' RACE reads and gives no DNA. The sample data list about 99,000 distinct CDR3 sequences. The CDR3 is 13 residues long. The germline gives CDR1 SGHAT, CDR2 FQNNGV. The rearrangement joins TRBV11-2 to TRBJ1-2. The source of this sequence is a human donor with ulcerative colitis or Crohn's disease, or a healthy co-twin of an affected twin (not recorded which). The sample consisted of blood. CDR3 sequence: CASSFTSRYGYTF.